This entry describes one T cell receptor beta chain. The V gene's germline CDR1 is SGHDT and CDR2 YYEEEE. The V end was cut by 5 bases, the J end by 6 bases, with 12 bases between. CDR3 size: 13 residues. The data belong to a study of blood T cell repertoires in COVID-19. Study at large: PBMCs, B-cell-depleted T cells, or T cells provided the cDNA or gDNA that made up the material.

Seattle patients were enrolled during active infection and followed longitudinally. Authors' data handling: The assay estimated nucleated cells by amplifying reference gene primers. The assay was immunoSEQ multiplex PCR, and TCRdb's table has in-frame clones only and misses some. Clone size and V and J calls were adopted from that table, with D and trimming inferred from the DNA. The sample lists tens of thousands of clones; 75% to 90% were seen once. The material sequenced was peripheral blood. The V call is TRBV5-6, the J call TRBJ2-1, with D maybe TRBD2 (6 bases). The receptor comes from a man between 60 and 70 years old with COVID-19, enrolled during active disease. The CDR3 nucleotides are TGTGCCAGCAGGAAAGCGGGCGCCAATGAGCAGTTCTTC. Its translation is CASRKAGANEQFF.